The 14 T cell receptor beta chains in this list originate from one sample, sequenced in a study of T-cell memory formation after mild COVID-19. One entry per CDR3 protein results from TCRdb running MiXCR on the 5' RACE reads. The sample lists 200,000 to 300,000 distinct CDR3 sequences; 15% were seen once. Sequencing input: PBMCs or a T cell subset sorted from them (not recorded which). The origin of the receptors is an adult woman who had mild COVID-19 (a few samples of this study predate the infection). Cell type and time point are not known.

The J gene is TRBJ2-7, the V gene TRBV20-1; D perhaps matches TRBD1 (6 bases). The germline V gene encodes CDR1 DFQATT and CDR2 SNEGSKA (reference sequence). Trimming stripped 5 bases from V and 0 bases from J, with 20 bases between. This CDR3 spans 16 amino acids. Here the CDR3 reads CSALAVGGWGSYEQYF. The CDR3 DNA reads TGCAGTGCTCTGGCGGTTGGGGGCTGGGGCTCCTACGAGCAGTACTTC.

This clonotype turned up a few times. The chain couples TRBV9 to TRBJ2-2; D remains unclear. Germline lookup yields CDR1 SGDLS and CDR2 YYNGEE. The V and J ends lost 3 bases and 6 bases respectively, with 12 bases between them. CDR3 length: 14 amino acids. CDR3 sequence (DNA): TGTGCCAGCAGCGCCGACGCGATGGCCGGGGAGCTGTTTTTT. This encodes CASSADAMAGELFF.

There are many counts of this clonotype. This chain connects TRBV5-1 to TRBJ1-1, with 7 bases lining up with TRBD1. This CDR3 has 13 amino acids. Germline V gene sequence: CDR1 SGHRS, CDR2 YFSETQ. V gave up 7 bases and J gave up 5 bases; unmatched junction bases: 8. This CDR3 is CASAVQGNTEAFF. The CDR3 coding sequence is TGCGCCAGCGCCGTACAGGGGAATACTGAAGCTTTCTTT.

In its sample, this clonotype was seen many times. This sequence joins TRBV12-3 or TRBV12-4 and TRBJ2-7; TRBD2 agrees at 9 bases. Trimming cost V 7 bases and J 2 bases; bases outside gene matches: 15. The CDR3 sequence is 17 residues long. The chain's CDR3 is CASTSTWGLAPTYEQYF. The DNA of the CDR3 is TGTGCCAGCACCTCCACCTGGGGACTAGCTCCGACCTACGAGCAGTACTTC.

The chain carries TRBV29-1 and TRBJ2-7; 11 bases are a match to TRBD1. The CDR3 is 14 amino acids. The J segment lost 6 bases and the V segment lost 7 bases, leaving 11 bases of the junction unmatched. Germline V lookup: CDR1 SQVTM, CDR2 ANQGSEA. The CDR3 coding sequence is TGCAGCGGGGGGACAGGGGGAGTTAGTTCCGAGCAGTACTTC. Its translation is CSGGTGGVSSEQYF.

This clonotype was counted only a few times. The chain employs TRBV7-9 and TRBJ2-3, with D perhaps assigned TRBD1 or TRBD2 (5 bases each). The CDR3 extends over 14 amino acids. Trimming cost V 5 bases and J 5 bases, with 14 bases left between them. The germline gives CDR1 SEHNR, CDR2 FQNEAQ (reference sequence). The DNA of the CDR3 is TGTGCCAGCAGCCTCGGGACCCAGGAAGATACGCAGTATTTT. Protein sequence: CASSLGTQEDTQYF.

This clonotype was seen only a few times. The V gene is TRBV6-5, the J gene TRBJ1-1; weak D call: TRBD1 (5 bases). Trimming removed 6 bases at V and 1 base at J, with 12 bases between. CDR3 length: 14 amino acids. Germline CDR1 reads MNHEY; CDR2 reads SVGAGI. CDR3 DNA sequence: TGTGCCAGCAGATCCGGACAAACGAACACTGAAGCTTTCTTT. Its translation: CASRSGQTNTEAFF.

This clonotype came up a few times. J is TRBJ2-3 and V is TRBV7-9; possible D gene TRBD2, 5 bases. CDR3 length: 14 amino acids. V lost 3 bases and J 4 bases, leaving 11 bases between the germline ends. Germline CDR1 reads SEHNR; CDR2 reads FQNEAQ (reference sequence). The chain's CDR3 is CASSFRDQADTQYF. CDR3 sequence (DNA): TGTGCCAGCAGCTTCCGGGATCAAGCAGATACGCAGTATTTT.

This clonotype came up a few times. CDR3 DNA: TGTGCCAGCAGCTTAGACCCAGGGGAGGGCACTGAAGCTTTCTTT. As protein: CASSLDPGEGTEAFF. This chain links TRBV7-2 with TRBJ1-1, with D perhaps matching TRBD1 (6 bases). In germline, CDR1 is SGHTA, CDR2 FQGNSA. CDR3 length: 15 residues. V gave up 1 base and J gave up 4 bases, with 13 bases separating them.

The sample holds many counts of this clonotype. This chain uses TRBV5-1 with TRBJ2-1; perhaps TRBD2 as D (6 bases). The V gene's germline CDR1 is SGHRS and CDR2 YFSETQ. Trimming took 0 bases from V and 8 from J, leaving 18 bases between them. The CDR3 is 16 amino acids. The CDR3 protein is CASSLELTSYVDEQFF. In DNA form, the CDR3 reads TGCGCCAGCAGCTTGGAATTGACTAGTTATGTAGATGAGCAGTTCTTC.

The V call is TRBV20-1, the J call TRBJ2-3, with TRBD2 matching over 8 bases. The CDR3 is 14 residues long. Per the germline V gene, CDR1 is DFQATT and CDR2 is SNEGSKA (reference sequence). Trimming cost V 4 bases and J 0 bases; bases outside gene matches: 3. CDR3 protein: CSAKLADSTDTQYF. DNA for the CDR3: TGCAGTGCTAAACTAGCGGATAGCACAGATACGCAGTATTTT.

This rearrangement joins TRBV3-1 to TRBJ2-5; a weak D match, TRBD1 (5 bases). Germline values: CDR1 LGHDT, CDR2 YNNKEL (reference sequence). The CDR3 has 15 amino acids. The V end was cut by 3 bases, the J end by 1 base, with 12 bases between. The chain's CDR3 is CASSHQGRAQETQYF. CDR3 in DNA: TGTGCCAGCAGCCATCAGGGTAGGGCCCAAGAGACCCAGTACTTC.

The chain joins TRBV29-1 to TRBJ2-5, with D unresolved. The CDR3 runs to 11 residues. Germline-derived CDR1 and CDR2 are SQVTM and ANQGSEA. Deletions cut 5 bases from V and 4 bases from J, with 8 bases between. The CDR3 loop reads CSVLSGETQYF. CDR3 bases: TGCAGCGTTCTGTCCGGAGAGACCCAGTACTTC.

The sample holds many counts of this clonotype. The chain is built from TRBV10-3 and TRBJ2-5; TRBD1 matches 7 bases. Germline assignment: CDR1 ENHRY and CDR2 SYGVKD. V shed 1 base and J 4 bases; nucleotides not matched to a gene: 9. This CDR3 region has 16 residues. CDR3 bases: TGTGCCATCAGTGAGTGGTCAGGGGGTGAGGGAGAGACCCAGTACTTC. Protein sequence: CAISEWSGGEGETQYF.